This T cell receptor beta chain is drawn from a study of shared clonotypes between healthy human individuals. Points from the study as a whole: Only blood was sampled, and tissue TCR repertoires likely differ from blood ones.

Repertoires were generated with immunoSEQ multiplex PCR, while TCRdb's copy carries only in-frame clones and drops some. The table has approximately 1,000,000 clones, 70% to 80% seen once. Donation came from healthy HIV-negative adults that had no recent acute infections or vaccinations. Within Nashville, Tennessee resided all donors, each a Caucasian adult. On this clone itself: As yet, its antigen is unknown.

The CDR3 loop spans 15 amino acids. The V gene end was trimmed by 5 bases and the J gene end by 10 bases; junction bases not matched to a gene: 9. Germline V gives CDR1 SEHNR, CDR2 FQNEAQ (reference sequence). This receptor was obtained from a man aged 18 to 30 in good health. Some clones in this sample may be carry-over from other donors' samples. The specimen was memory CD4+ T cells from PBMCs. Documented subset: CD45RA-negative fraction. The genes are TRBV7-9 and TRBJ2-1; 12 bases map to TRBD1. CDR3 amino acids: CASSIGTGGYEEQFF. CDR3 bases: TGTGCCAGCAGCATCGGGACAGGGGGCTACGAGGAGCAGTTCTTC.